The 19 T cell receptor beta chains listed next were all sequenced from one sample in a study of blood T cell repertoires in COVID-19. The method was immunoSEQ multiplex PCR; TCRdb's version includes in-frame clones alone and lacks a portion of them. The sample records roughly 250,000 clones, about 90% being singletons. Source material: PBMCs or T cells enriched from blood (not recorded which). These receptors all come from a woman aged 40 to 50 who had been exposed to COVID-19.

This chain links TRBV18 with TRBJ2-1; 7 nucleotides line up with TRBD2. Germline CDR1 is KGHSH and CDR2 is LQKENI. The CDR3 runs 14 residues. V shed 6 bases, J shed 0 bases, and the junction held 2 bases outside the gene matches. CDR3 residues: CASSGGSSYNEQFF. DNA for the CDR3: TGTGCCAGCTCGGGGGGGAGCTCCTACAATGAGCAGTTCTTC.

The chain has TRBV19 and TRBJ1-6, with a weak D call TRBD1 (6 bases). This CDR3 comprises 13 residues. V was pared by 6 bases and J by 10 bases, with 13 bases between. CDR1 is LNHDA and CDR2 is SQIVND in the germline V gene (reference sequence). In nucleotides, the CDR3 is TGTGCCAGTAGCCCCAGGGGTTGGTCACCCCTCCACTTT. Amino acids: CASSPRGWSPLHF.

The CDR3 reads CASSYLQGPNNEQFF. The CDR3 DNA reads as TGTGCCAGCAGTTACCTACAGGGTCCGAACAATGAGCAGTTCTTC. This chain uses TRBV6-2 or TRBV6-3 with TRBJ2-1, with D possibly being TRBD1 (6 bases). Germline CDR1 and CDR2: MNHEY and SVGEGT. The CDR3 extends over 15 amino acids. V dropped 2 bases and J dropped 5 bases, with 13 bases sitting between them.

J is TRBJ2-7 and V is TRBV30, with 8 nucleotides matching TRBD1. Unmatched junction bases numbered 5, after V lost 1 base and J lost 3 bases. CDR1 and CDR2 (germline): GTSNPN, SVGIG (reference sequence). The CDR3 loop spans 14 amino acids. The CDR3 here is CAWSGTGSDYEQYF. The CDR3 DNA is TGTGCCTGGAGTGGGACAGGGTCTGACTACGAGCAGTACTTC. The whole variable domain, filled in from reference TRBV30 and TRBJ2-7, reads SQTIHQWPATLVQPVGSPLSLECTVEGTSNPNLYWYRQAAGRGLQLLFYSVGIGQISSEVPQNLSASRPQDRQFILSSKKLLLSDSGFYLCAWSGTGSDYEQYFGPGTRLTVT.

The count of this clone is one. The chain links TRBV15 to TRBJ2-3, with 11 bases identical to TRBD2. CDR3 size: 15 residues. The junction had 6 bases not matched to a gene; V was cut back by 0 bases and J by 10 bases. Per germline, CDR1 LNHNV and CDR2 YYDKDF (reference sequence). The CDR3 nucleotides read TGTGCCACCAGCAGAGATCGTCTAGCGGGGGGTGCGCAGTATTTT. It encodes CATSRDRLAGGAQYF.

The rearrangement joins TRBV11-3 to TRBJ1-2; TRBD1 agrees at 9 bases. Germline V gives CDR1 SGHNT, CDR2 YENEEA. The CDR3 runs to 18 residues. With 1 base clipped from V and 5 bases from J, the junction kept 14 bases outside the gene matches. The CDR3 is CASSLVWDRDRVLYGYTF. The CDR3 nucleotides are TGTGCCAGCAGCTTAGTCTGGGACCGGGACAGGGTTTTGTATGGCTACACCTTC. The full variable domain, in which reference TRBV11-3 and TRBJ1-2 provide the parts outside the CDR3, is EAGVVQSPRYKIIEKKQPVAFWCNPISGHNTLYWYLQNLGQGPELLIRYENEEAVDDSQLPKDRFSAERLKGVDSTLKIQPAELGDSAVYLCASSLVWDRDRVLYGYTFGSGTRLTVV.

The rearrangement joins TRBV6-2 or TRBV6-3 to TRBJ2-3; no definite D call. From germline, CDR1 is MNHEY and CDR2 SVGEGT. Trimming removed 1 base at V and 0 bases at J, with 5 bases between. The CDR3 extends over 14 amino acids. The CDR3 bases are TGTGCCAGCAGTTACTTGGGCAGCACAGATACGCAGTATTTT. As protein: CASSYLGSTDTQYF.

The CDR3 loop is CASSSGTSGSYEQYF. The CDR3 DNA is TGTGCCAGCAGCTCCGGGACTAGCGGCTCCTACGAGCAGTACTTC. This rearrangement joins TRBV11-1 to TRBJ2-7; 11 nucleotides line up with TRBD2. Germline lookup yields CDR1 SGHAT and CDR2 FQDESV (reference sequence). V gave up 4 bases and J gave up 0 bases; unmatched junction bases: 2. CDR3 length equals 15 residues. Filled out from reference TRBV11-1 and TRBJ2-7, the complete variable domain reads EAEVAQSPRYKITEKSQAVAFWCDPISGHATLYWYRQILGQGPELLVQFQDESVVDDSQLPKDRFSAERLKGVDSTLKIQPAELGDSAMYLCASSSGTSGSYEQYFGPGTRLTVT.

This chain uses TRBV19 with TRBJ2-2; 9 bases fit TRBD2. This CDR3 has 16 residues. V dropped 3 bases and J dropped 5; count of bases not matched to a gene: 7. Germline loops: CDR1 LNHDA, CDR2 SQIVND (reference sequence). This chain's CDR3 is CASSILAREGTGELFF. The CDR3 region has the DNA TGTGCCAGTAGTATTTTAGCGCGGGAGGGGACCGGGGAGCTGTTTTTT.

The CDR3 nucleotides are TGTGCCAGCAGGGCCCCGGGACAGGGGCGTGAAAAACTGTTTTTT. Translation gives CASRAPGQGREKLFF. The chain couples TRBV2 to TRBJ1-4, with 10 bases that match TRBD1. The V gene's germline CDR1 is SNHLY and CDR2 FYNNEI. CDR3 length: 15 amino acids. J was trimmed by 7 bases and V by 6 bases; bases with no gene match: 8. Using reference TRBV2 and TRBJ1-4 for the parts outside the CDR3, the full variable domain is EPEVTQTPSHQVTQMGQEVILRCVPISNHLYFYWYRQILGQKVEFLVSFYNNEISEKSEIFDDQFSVERPDGSNFTLKIRSTKLEDSAMYFCASRAPGQGREKLFFGSGTQLSVL.

The chain joins TRBV11-2 to TRBJ1-2; no firm D call. This CDR3 has 14 amino acids. Trimming left V 3 bases short and J 0 bases short, with 8 bases between. CDR1 and CDR2 from the germline V gene are SGHAT and FQNNGV. CDR3 DNA sequence: TGTGCCAGCAGCTTCCTAGCGACTAACTATGGCTACACCTTC. Translated: CASSFLATNYGYTF.

J is TRBJ2-1 and V is TRBV9, with 11 bases that match TRBD2. The CDR3 totals 17 residues. The ends lost 4 bases at V and 4 bases at J; junction bases unmatched: 10. CDR1 and CDR2 (germline): SGDLS, YYNGEE. CDR3 loop: CASSPRGLAEIYNEQFF. CDR3 DNA: TGTGCCAGCAGCCCGAGGGGACTAGCGGAGATATACAATGAGCAGTTCTTC.

The rearrangement links TRBV5-1 to TRBJ2-5, with 7 bases that match TRBD1. With 0 bases clipped from V and 4 bases from J, the junction kept 6 bases outside the gene matches. The CDR3 covers 15 residues. Germline CDR1 reads SGHRS; CDR2 reads YFSETQ. CDR3 sequence reads: CASSLGDRAAETQYF. CDR3 DNA sequence: TGCGCCAGCAGCTTGGGTGACAGGGCGGCAGAGACCCAGTACTTC.

This CDR3 is CASSETGTGGRGGYTF. The DNA for the CDR3 is TGTGCCAGCAGTGAGACCGGGACAGGGGGCAGAGGTGGCTACACCTTC. The rearrangement links TRBV2 to TRBJ1-2; 12 bases line up with TRBD1. CDR3 length: 16 amino acids. Germline trimming cut 3 bases from V and 7 bases from J; bases unmatched to any gene: 9. The germline CDR1 and CDR2 sequences are SNHLY and FYNNEI. Based on the CDR3 plus reference TRBV2 and TRBJ1-2, the full variable domain is EPEVTQTPSHQVTQMGQEVILRCVPISNHLYFYWYRQILGQKVEFLVSFYNNEISEKSEIFDDQFSVERPDGSNFTLKIRSTKLEDSAMYFCASSETGTGGRGGYTFGSGTRLTVV.

J is TRBJ1-6 and V is TRBV30, with 11 bases fitting TRBD1. V was pared by 1 base and J by 0 bases, with 2 bases of the junction left unmatched. In germline, CDR1 is GTSNPN, CDR2 SVGIG (reference sequence). The length of the CDR3 is 17 residues. The CDR3 coding sequence is TGTGCCTGGAGTGGAGGACAGGGGGCCTCCTATAATTCACCCCTCCACTTT. It translates to CAWSGGQGASYNSPLHF. Full variable domain (outside the CDR3, taken from reference TRBV30 and TRBJ1-6): SQTIHQWPATLVQPVGSPLSLECTVEGTSNPNLYWYRQAAGRGLQLLFYSVGIGQISSEVPQNLSASRPQDRQFILSSKKLLLSDSGFYLCAWSGGQGASYNSPLHFGNGTRLTVT.

This chain links TRBV18 with TRBJ2-2; TRBD2 might be the D (5 bases). The CDR3 covers 14 residues. Germline lookup yields CDR1 KGHSH and CDR2 LQKENI. V was pared by 5 bases and J by 3 bases, with 10 bases between. CDR3: CASSLGADTGELFF. CDR3 nucleotides: TGTGCCAGCTCATTGGGAGCGGACACCGGGGAGCTGTTTTTT.

This chain joins TRBV27 and TRBJ1-2; TRBD1 aligns across 10 bases. Germline values: CDR1 MNHEY, CDR2 SMNVEV (reference sequence). This CDR3 is 12 amino acids long. J lost 8 bases, V lost 6 bases, and 3 bases had no gene match. The CDR3 DNA reads TGTGCCAGCAGGACAGGGGGCGGAGGCTACACCTTC. It is translated as CASRTGGGGYTF.

The rearrangement uses TRBV5-5 and TRBJ2-5; TRBD2 aligns across 9 bases. This CDR3 is built from 15 residues. J lost 6 bases, V lost 6 bases, and 12 bases had no gene match. Germline V gene lookup returns CDR1 SGHKS and CDR2 YYEKEE (reference sequence). The CDR3 bases are TGTGCCAGCACCAATCGGCGGGAGGGCCTTAAGACCCAGTACTTC. It specifies CASTNRREGLKTQYF.

The V and J genes are TRBV28 and TRBJ1-5; D not certain. The CDR3 is made up of 15 amino acids. Germline values: CDR1 MDHEN, CDR2 SYDVKM. Trimming cost V 3 bases and J 2 bases, with 11 bases left between them. CDR3 sequence (DNA): TGTGCCAGCAGTTTGTCCCCTTCGGGCAATCAGCCCCAGCATTTT. It translates to CASSLSPSGNQPQHF.